This T cell receptor beta chain emerged from a study of T cells in localized non-small cell lung cancer (dated by TCRdb to about 2020). Looking at the study overall: The study analyzed T cell repertoires of 200 to 300 early-stage NSCLC patients, comparing tumors and uninvolved tumor-adjacent lungs. The mean age of the NSCLC patients was under 70 years, with roughly 120 men and about a hundred women. The cohort was made up of around 250 treatment-naive NSCLC patients whose localized lung tumors had been resected.

At diagnosis, tumor, uninvolved tumor-adjacent lung and peripheral blood were collected and then preserved as a mix of FFPE and fresh-frozen material. Points the paper makes about the study in general: Uninvolved tumor-adjacent lung showed the highest T cell clonality, higher than tumor, which suggests more focused antigenic responses in the uninvolved tumor-adjacent lung. Of the top 100 tumor clones, a median of 57 were detected in paired uninvolved adjacent lung; approximately 30 were also among that lung's top 100. Higher blood T cell density associated with longer overall survival, while higher adjacent-lung clonality associated with shorter survival. Because the study design was exploratory, TCR variables were selected using unadjusted p-values without false-discovery rate correction. Multi-region tumor sequencing was not performed, so intratumor heterogeneity could not be excluded.

TCR beta CDR3 regions were sequenced from DNA using the immunoSEQ Assay. On the study's bioinformatics: T cell density was computed as TCR beta template counts normalized to usable DNA estimated by amplifying housekeeping genes. Richness was estimated using the preseqR package, with extrapolation to 400,000 templates for PBMC samples and to 120,000 templates for tissue samples. Clonality was taken to be one minus Pielou's evenness. Tissue-enriched TCRs were identified by differential abundance testing using productive amino-acid clonotypes, minimum total count 5 and alpha 0.1. The Jaccard Index and the Morisita Overlap Index were used to measure how much the repertoires overlapped between compartments. TCR beta CDR3s were clustered by GLIPH together with public tetramer-defined viral CDR3s, and at least three viral sequences plus V-gene enrichment were required for viral motifs. The clones in this table, taken by TCRdb from immuneACCESS, are in-frame only. Not every clone is retained; where verified, under half of the shortfall comes from an unresolved V gene, and the cause of the rest is unknown. Clone size and V and J calls were adopted from that table, with D and trimming inferred from the DNA. The sample records under 2,500 clones, about a quarter of which are singletons. 6.5% to 9% of the sample lies in the top ten.

CDR1 and CDR2 are drawn from the germline V gene: SGDLS, YYNGEE. Between the V and J ends, shortened by 5 bases and 6 bases respectively, the junction contains 26 bases. Its CDR3 holds 17 amino acids, cysteine through phenylalanine. Just the 51-base CDR3 DNA is kept, in frame starting at base 1. A few counts support this clone. Its antigen has not been determined. Base qualities are not recorded, but no much larger clone differs from it by a single base. The clonotype originates from a male donor aged 60 or older with stage II squamous cell lung carcinoma. The starting material was lung tumor tissue, obtained before any cancer treatment. Recombination joined TRBV9 with TRBJ1-1, with no reliable assignment of the D segment. The nucleotides read TGTGCCAGCAGTGAAGCGGGGAAACTCGGGTTAAACGCTGAAGCTTTCTTT. Its coded protein is CASSEAGKLGLNAEAFF.